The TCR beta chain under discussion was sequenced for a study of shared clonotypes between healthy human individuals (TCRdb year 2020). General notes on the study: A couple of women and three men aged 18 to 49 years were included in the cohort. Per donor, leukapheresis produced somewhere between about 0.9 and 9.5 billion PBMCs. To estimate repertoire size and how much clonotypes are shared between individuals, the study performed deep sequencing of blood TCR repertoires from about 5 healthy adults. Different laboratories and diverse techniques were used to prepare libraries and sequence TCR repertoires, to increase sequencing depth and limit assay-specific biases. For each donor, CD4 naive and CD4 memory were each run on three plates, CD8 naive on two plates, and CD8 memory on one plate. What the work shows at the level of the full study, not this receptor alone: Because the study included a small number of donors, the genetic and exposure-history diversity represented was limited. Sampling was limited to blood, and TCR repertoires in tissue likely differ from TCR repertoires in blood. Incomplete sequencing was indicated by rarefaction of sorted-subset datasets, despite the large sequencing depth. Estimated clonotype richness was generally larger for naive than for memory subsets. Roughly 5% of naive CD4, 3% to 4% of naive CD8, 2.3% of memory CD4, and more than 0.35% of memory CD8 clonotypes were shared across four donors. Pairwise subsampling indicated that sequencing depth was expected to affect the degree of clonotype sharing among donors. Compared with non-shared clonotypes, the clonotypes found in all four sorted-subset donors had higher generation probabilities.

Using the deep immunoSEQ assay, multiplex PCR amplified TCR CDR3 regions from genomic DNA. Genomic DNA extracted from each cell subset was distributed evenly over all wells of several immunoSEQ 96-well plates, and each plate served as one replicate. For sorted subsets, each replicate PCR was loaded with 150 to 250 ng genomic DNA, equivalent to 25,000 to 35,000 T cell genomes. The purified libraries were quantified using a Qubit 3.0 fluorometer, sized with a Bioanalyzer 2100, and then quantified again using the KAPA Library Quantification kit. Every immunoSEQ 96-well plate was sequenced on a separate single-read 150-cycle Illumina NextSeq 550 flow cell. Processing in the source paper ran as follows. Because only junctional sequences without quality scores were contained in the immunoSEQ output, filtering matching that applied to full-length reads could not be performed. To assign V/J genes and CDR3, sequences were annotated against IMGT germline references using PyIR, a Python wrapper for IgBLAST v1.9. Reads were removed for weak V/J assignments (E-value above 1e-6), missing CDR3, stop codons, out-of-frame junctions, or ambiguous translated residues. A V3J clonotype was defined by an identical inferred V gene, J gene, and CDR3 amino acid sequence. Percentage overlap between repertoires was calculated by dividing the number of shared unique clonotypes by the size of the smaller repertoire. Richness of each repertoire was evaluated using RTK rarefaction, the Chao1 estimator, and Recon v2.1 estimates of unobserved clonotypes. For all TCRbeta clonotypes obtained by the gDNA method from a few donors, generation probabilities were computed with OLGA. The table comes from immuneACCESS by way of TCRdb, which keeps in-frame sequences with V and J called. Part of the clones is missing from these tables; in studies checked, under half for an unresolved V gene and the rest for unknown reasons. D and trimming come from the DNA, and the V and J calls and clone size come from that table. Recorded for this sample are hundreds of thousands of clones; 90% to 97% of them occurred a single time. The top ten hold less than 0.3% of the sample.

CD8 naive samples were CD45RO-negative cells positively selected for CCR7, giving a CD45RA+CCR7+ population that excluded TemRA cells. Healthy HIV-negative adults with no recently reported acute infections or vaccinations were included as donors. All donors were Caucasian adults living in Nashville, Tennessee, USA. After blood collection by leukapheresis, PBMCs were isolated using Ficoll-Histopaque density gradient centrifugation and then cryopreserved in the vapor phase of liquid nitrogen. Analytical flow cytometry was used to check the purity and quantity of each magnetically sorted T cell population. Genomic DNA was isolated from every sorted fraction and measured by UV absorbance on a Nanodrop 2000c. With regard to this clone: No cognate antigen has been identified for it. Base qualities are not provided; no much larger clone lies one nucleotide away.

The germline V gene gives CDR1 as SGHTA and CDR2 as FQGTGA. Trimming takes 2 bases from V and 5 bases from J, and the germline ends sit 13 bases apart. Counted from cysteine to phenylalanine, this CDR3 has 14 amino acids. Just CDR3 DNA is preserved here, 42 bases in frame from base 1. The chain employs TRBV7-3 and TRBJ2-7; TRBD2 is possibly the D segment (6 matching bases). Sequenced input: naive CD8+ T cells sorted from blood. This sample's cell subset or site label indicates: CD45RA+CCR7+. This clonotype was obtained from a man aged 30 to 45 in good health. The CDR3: CASSLGASGDEQYF. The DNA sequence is TGTGCCAGCAGCTTAGGTGCTTCGGGGGACGAGCAGTACTTC.